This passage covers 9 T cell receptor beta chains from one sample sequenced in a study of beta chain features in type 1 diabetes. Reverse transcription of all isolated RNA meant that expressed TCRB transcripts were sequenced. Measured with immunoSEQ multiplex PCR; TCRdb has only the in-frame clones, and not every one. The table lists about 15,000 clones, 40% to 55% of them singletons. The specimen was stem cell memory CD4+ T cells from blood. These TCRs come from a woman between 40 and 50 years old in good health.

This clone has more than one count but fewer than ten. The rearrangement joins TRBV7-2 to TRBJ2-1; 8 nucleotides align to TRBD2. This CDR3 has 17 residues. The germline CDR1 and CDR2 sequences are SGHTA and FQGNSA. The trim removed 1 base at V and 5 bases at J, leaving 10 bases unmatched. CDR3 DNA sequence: TGTGCCAGCAGCTTAGTAGTAAGAGCGGGGGCCGACAATGAGCAGTTCTTC. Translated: CASSLVVRAGADNEQFF.

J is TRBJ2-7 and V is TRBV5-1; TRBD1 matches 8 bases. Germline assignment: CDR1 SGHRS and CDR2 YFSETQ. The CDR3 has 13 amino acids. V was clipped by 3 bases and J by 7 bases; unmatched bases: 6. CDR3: CASSSQDRAEQYF. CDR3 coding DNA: TGCGCCAGCAGCTCCCAGGACAGGGCGGAGCAGTACTTC. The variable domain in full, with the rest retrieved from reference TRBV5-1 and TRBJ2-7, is KAGVTQTPRYLIKTRGQQVTLSCSPISGHRSVSWYQQTPGQGLQFLFEYFSETQRNKGNFPGRFSGRQFSNSRSEMNVSTLELGDSALYLCASSSQDRAEQYFGPGTRLTVT.

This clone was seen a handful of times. The CDR3 DNA reads TGTGCCAGTACGACAGGGTTAGGGGGCAATCAGCCCCAGCATTTT. Protein product: CASTTGLGGNQPQHF. The gene calls are TRBV19 and TRBJ1-5; TRBD1 matches 7 bases. Germline CDR1 LNHDA, CDR2 SQIVND (reference sequence). V dropped 7 bases and J dropped 2; count of bases not matched to a gene: 8. This CDR3 has 15 residues.

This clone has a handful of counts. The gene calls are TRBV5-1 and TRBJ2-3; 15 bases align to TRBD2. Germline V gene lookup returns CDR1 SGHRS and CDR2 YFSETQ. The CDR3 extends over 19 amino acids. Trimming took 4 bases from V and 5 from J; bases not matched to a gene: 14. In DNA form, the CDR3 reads TGCGCCAGCAGCCCCGGTCATGGACTAGCGGGGGGGCCGGGAGATACGCAGTATTTT. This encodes CASSPGHGLAGGPGDTQYF.

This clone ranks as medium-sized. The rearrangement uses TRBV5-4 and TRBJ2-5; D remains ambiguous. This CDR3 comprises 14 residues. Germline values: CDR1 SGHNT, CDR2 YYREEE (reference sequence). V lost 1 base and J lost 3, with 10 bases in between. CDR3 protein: CASSLSASEETQYF. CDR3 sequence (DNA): TGTGCCAGCAGCTTGTCCGCCAGTGAAGAGACCCAGTACTTC. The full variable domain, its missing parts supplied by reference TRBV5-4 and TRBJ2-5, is ETGVTQSPTHLIKTRGQQVTLRCSSQSGHNTVSWYQQALGQGPQFIFQYYREEENGRGNFPPRFSGLQFPNYSSELNVNALELDDSALYLCASSLSASEETQYFGPGTRLLVL.

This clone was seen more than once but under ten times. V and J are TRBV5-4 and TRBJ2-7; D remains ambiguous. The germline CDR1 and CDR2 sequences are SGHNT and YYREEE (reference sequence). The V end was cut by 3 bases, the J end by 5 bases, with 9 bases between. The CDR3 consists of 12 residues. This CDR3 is CASSSVVNEQYF. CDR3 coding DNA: TGTGCCAGCAGCTCCGTAGTAAACGAGCAGTACTTC.

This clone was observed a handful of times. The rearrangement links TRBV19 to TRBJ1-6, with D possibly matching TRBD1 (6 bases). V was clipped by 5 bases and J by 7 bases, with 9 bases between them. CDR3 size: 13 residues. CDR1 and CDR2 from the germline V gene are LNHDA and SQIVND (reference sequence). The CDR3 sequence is CASSGRGNSPLHF. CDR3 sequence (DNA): TGTGCCAGTAGTGGGAGGGGGAATTCACCCCTCCACTTT.

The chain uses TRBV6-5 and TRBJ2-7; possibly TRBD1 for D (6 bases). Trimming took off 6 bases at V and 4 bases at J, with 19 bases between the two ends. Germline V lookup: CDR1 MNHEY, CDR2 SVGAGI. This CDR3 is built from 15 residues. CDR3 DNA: TGTGCCAGCAGGACTAACAGGGACGGGGTTTACGAGCAGTACTTC. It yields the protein CASRTNRDGVYEQYF.

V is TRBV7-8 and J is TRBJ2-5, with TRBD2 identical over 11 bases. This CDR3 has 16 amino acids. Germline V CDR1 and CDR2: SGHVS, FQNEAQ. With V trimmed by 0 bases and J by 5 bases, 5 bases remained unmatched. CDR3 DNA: TGTGCCAGCAGCTTAGCCCGACTAGCGGGGCGCGAGACCCAGTACTTC. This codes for CASSLARLAGRETQYF.